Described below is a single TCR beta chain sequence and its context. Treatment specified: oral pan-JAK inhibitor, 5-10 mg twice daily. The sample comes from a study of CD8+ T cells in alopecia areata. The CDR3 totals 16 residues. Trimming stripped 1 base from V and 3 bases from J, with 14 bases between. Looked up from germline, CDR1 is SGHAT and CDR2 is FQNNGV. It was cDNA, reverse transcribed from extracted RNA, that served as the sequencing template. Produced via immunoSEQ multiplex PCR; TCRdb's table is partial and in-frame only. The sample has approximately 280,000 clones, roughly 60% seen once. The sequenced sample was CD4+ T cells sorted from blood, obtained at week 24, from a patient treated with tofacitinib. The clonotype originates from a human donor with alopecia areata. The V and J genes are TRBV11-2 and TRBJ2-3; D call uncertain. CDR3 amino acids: CASSLAPGSGTDTQYF. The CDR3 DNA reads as TGTGCCAGCAGCTTAGCGCCAGGATCTGGGACAGATACGCAGTATTTT.